This T cell receptor beta chain was captured in a study of T cell responses to AZD1222 COVID-19 vaccine. A remark on this clone: Its target is unknown.

Study results and limitations: The breadth and depth of Spike-specific TCRs increased once two AZD1222 doses had been given.

V shed 5 bases and J 12 bases; nucleotides not matched to a gene: 12. Germline values: CDR1 SGHVS, CDR2 FNYEAQ. The CDR3 covers 13 residues. This table comes from immunoSEQ multiplex PCR, and its TCRdb copy is limited to in-frame clones, with some not included. The sample shows 150,000 to 200,000 clones, 75% to 95% of them seen only once. The TCR was taken from an adult in good health. The chain links TRBV7-6 to TRBJ2-7, with 8 bases matching TRBD1. The sequencing used peripheral blood, collected on day 0 of AZD1222 vaccination. Here the CDR3 DNA reads TGTGCCAGCAGCCACGGACAGGGAACGTCTGCGTACTTC. It specifies CASSHGQGTSAYF.